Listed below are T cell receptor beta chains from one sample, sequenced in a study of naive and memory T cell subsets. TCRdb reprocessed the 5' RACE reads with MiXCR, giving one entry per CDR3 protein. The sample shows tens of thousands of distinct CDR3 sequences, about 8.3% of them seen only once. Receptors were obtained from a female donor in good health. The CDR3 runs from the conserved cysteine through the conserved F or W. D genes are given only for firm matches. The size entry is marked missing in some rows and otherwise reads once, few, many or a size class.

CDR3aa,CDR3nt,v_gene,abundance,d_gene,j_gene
CASSIQEGFGNQPQHF,TGTGCCAGTAGTATACAAGAAGGGTTTGGCAATCAGCCCCAGCATTTT,TRBV19,NA,NA,TRBJ1-5
CASSQGLTGYAGELFF,TGTGCCAGCAGCCAAGGACTTACGGGCTACGCCGGGGAGCTGTTTTTT,TRBV4-2,many,NA,TRBJ2-2
CASSGSGGAPEQFF,TGCGCCAGCAGCGGAAGCGGGGGGGCTCCTGAGCAGTTCTTC,TRBV5-1,NA,TRBD2,TRBJ2-1
CASSFDRGLVAFF,TGCGCCAGCAGCTTCGACAGGGGGCTAGTAGCTTTCTTT,TRBV5-1,few,TRBD1,TRBJ1-1
CASSLRGGTNTGELFF,TGTGCCAGCAGCTTAAGAGGGGGGACGAACACCGGGGAGCTGTTTTTT,TRBV7-9,many,NA,TRBJ2-2
CASSPLAGPETQYF,TGTGCCAGCAGCCCGCTAGCGGGTCCAGAGACCCAGTACTTC,TRBV11-2,few,TRBD2,TRBJ2-5
CSVLGTGNPEAFF,TGCAGCGTCCTAGGGACGGGGAACCCTGAAGCTTTCTTT,TRBV29-1,NA,NA,TRBJ1-1
CASSQGSGGSYEQYF,TGTGCCAGCAGCCAAGGGTCCGGGGGTTCCTACGAGCAGTACTTC,TRBV4-2,many,NA,TRBJ2-7
CASSTLPVGPQHF,TGTGCCAGTAGTACGCTGCCTGTTGGGCCCCAGCATTTT,TRBV19,few,NA,TRBJ1-5
CSASGRAYEQYF,TGCAGTGCTAGTGGGAGAGCCTACGAGCAGTACTTC,TRBV20-1,many,NA,TRBJ2-7
CSAREGANEKLFF,TGCAGTGCTAGAGAAGGGGCTAATGAAAAACTGTTTTTT,TRBV20-1,many,NA,TRBJ1-4
CASSLDRNRGNEQFF,TGTGCCAGCAGCTTAGATAGGAACAGGGGCAATGAGCAGTTCTTC,TRBV7-2,few,TRBD1,TRBJ2-1
CASSSRGVSPVYEQYF,TGTGCCAGCAGCTCCCGAGGCGTATCACCGGTCTACGAGCAGTACTTC,TRBV6-2/TRBV6-3,NA,NA,TRBJ2-7
CASSVAGVLGETQYF,TGTGCCAGCAGCGTAGCGGGGGTTCTAGGAGAGACCCAGTACTTC,TRBV12-3/TRBV12-4,few,TRBD2,TRBJ2-5
CSARDRVQPQHF,TGCAGTGCTAGAGACAGGGTTCAGCCCCAGCATTTT,TRBV20-1,many,NA,TRBJ1-5
CASSQGQMGYEAFF,TGTGCCAGCTCACAAGGACAGATGGGGTATGAAGCTTTCTTT,TRBV18,many,NA,TRBJ1-1
CSARDLKLHF,TGCAGTGCTAGAGATCTGAAACTGCATTTT,TRBV20-1,NA,NA,TRBJ1-5